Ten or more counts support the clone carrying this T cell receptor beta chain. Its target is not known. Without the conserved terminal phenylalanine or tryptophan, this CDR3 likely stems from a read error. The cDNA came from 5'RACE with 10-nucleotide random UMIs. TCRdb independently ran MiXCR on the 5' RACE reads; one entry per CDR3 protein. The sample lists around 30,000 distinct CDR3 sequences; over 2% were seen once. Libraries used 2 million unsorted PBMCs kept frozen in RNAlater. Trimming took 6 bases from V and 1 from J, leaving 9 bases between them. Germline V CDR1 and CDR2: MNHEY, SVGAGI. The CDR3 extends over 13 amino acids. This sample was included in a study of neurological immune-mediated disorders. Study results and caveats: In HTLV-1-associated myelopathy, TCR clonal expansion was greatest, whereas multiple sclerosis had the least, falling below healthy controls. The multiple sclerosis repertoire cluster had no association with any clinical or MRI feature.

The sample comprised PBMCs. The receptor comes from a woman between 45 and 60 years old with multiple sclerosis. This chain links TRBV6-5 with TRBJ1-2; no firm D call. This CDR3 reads CASSLDRNYGYTC. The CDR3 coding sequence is TGTGCCAGCAGCCTCGACCGTAACTATGGCTACACCTGC.